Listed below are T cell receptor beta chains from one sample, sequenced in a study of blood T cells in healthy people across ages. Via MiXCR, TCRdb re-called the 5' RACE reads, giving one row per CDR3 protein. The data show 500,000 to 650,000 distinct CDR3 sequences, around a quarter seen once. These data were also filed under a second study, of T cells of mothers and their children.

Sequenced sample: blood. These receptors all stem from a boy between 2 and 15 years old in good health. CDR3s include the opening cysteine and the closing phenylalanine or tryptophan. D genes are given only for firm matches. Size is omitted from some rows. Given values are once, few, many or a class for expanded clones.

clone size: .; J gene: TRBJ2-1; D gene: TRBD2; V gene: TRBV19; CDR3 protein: CASSNLAGNEQFF; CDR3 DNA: TGTGCCAGTAGCAACCTAGCGGGAAATGAGCAGTTCTTC
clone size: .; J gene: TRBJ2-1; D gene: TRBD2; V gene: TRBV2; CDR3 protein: CASREGLAGSYNERFF; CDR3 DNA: TGTGCCAGCAGGGAGGGACTAGCGGGGAGCTACAATGAGCGGTTCTTC
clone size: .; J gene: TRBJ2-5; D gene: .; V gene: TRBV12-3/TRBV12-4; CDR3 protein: CAGSPARGETQYF; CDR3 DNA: TGTGCCGGCAGTCCCGCCCGGGGTGAGACCCAGTACTTC
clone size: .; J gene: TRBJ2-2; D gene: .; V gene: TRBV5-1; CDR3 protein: CASSLDGNTGELFF; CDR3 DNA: TGTGCCAGCTCCCTGGACGGTAACACCGGGGAGCTGTTTTTT
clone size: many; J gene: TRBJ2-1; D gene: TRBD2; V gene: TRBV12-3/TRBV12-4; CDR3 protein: CASRVTSGNYNEQFF; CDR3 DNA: TGTGCCAGCAGAGTGACTAGCGGGAACTACAATGAGCAGTTCTTC
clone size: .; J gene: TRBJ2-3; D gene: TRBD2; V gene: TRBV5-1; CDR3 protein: CASSPGTSGTDTQYF; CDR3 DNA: TGCGCCAGCAGCCCCGGGACTAGCGGCACAGATACGCAGTATTTT
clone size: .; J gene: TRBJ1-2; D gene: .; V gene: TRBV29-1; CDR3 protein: CSVEEGGGYTF; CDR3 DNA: TGCAGCGTTGAAGAAGGCGGGGGCTACACCTTC
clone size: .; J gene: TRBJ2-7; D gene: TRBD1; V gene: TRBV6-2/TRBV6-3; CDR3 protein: CASSPRTGLYEQYF; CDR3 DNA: TGTGCCAGCAGCCCTAGGACAGGGCTCTACGAGCAGTACTTC
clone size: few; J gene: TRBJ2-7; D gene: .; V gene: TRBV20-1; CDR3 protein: CSASTSGTTYEQYF; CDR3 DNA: TGCAGTGCTAGTACCTCCGGGACAACCTACGAGCAGTACTTC
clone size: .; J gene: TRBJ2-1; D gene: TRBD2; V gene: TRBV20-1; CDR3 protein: CSAMVVAGYNEQFF; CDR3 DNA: TGCAGTGCTATGGTCGTAGCGGGGTACAATGAGCAGTTCTTC
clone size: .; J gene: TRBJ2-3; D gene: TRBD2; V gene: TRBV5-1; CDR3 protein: CASSPTSARTDTQYF; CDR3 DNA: TGCGCCAGCAGCCCGACTAGCGCCCGCACAGATACGCAGTATTTT
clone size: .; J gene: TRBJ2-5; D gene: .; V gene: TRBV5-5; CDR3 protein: CASSSRGRSPQETQYF; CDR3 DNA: TGTGCCAGCAGCTCCCGAGGAAGGAGTCCTCAAGAGACCCAGTACTTC
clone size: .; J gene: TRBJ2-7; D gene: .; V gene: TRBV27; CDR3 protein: CASRALGGGGSYEQYF; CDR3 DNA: TGTGCCAGCAGGGCCCTTGGTGGGGGTGGCTCCTACGAGCAGTACTTC
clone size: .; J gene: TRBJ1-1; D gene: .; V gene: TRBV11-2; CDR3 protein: CASSFGPGNTEAFF; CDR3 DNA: TGTGCCAGCAGCTTCGGTCCGGGGAACACTGAAGCTTTCTTT
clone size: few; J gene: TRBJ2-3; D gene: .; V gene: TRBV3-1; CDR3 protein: CASSPRLADTQYF; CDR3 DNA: TGTGCCAGCAGCCCTCGGTTAGCGGATACGCAGTATTTT
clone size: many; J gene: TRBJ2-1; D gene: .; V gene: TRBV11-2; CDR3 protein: CASSRPGEGYNEQFF; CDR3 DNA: TGTGCCAGCTCCCGCCCAGGGGAGGGGTACAATGAGCAGTTCTTC
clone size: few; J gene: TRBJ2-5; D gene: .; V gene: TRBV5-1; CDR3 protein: CASSLEGAQYF; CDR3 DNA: TGCGCCAGCAGCCTGGAAGGGGCCCAGTACTTC
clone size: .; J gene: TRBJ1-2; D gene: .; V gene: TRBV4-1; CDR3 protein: CASSRATFYGYTF; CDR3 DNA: TGCGCCAGCAGCCGCGCGACCTTCTATGGCTACACCTTC
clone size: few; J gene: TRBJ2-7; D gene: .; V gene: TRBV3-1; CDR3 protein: CASSQSRASDEQYF; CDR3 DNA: TGTGCCAGCAGCCAAAGCCGCGCTAGCGACGAGCAGTACTTC
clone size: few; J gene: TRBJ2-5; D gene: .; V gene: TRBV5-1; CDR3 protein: CASSLPQGIQYF; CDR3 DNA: TGCGCCAGCAGCTTGCCCCAGGGAATCCAGTACTTC
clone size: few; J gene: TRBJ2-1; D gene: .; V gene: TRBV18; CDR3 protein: CASSPKNEQFF; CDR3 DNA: TGTGCCAGCTCACCAAAGAATGAGCAGTTCTTC
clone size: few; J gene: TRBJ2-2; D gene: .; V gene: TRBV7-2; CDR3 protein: CASSLALRDANTGELFF; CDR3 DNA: TGTGCCAGCAGCTTAGCCCTGCGAGACGCGAACACCGGGGAGCTGTTTTTT
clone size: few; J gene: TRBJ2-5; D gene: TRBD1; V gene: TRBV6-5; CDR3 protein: CASSYRTVDRAQETQYF; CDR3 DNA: TGTGCCAGCAGTTACCGGACGGTGGACAGGGCTCAAGAGACCCAGTACTTC
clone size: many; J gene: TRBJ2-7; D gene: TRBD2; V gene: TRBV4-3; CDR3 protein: CASSLSGSGYEQYF; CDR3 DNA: TGCGCCAGCAGCCTTAGCGGGAGCGGGTACGAGCAGTACTTC
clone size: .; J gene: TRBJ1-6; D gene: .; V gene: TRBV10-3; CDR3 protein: CAISETENSPLHF; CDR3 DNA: TGTGCCATCAGTGAGACAGAAAATTCACCCCTCCACTTT
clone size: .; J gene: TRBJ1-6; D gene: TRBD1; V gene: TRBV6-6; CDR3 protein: CASSYAGTGNSPLHF; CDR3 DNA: TGTGCCAGCAGTTACGCCGGGACAGGCAATTCACCCCTCCACTTT
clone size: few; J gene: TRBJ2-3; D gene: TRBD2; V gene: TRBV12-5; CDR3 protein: CASGLARTLIAGELTTDTQYF; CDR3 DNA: TGTGCTAGTGGTTTGGCCCGAACGTTGATAGCGGGAGAATTGACCACAGATACGCAGTATTTT
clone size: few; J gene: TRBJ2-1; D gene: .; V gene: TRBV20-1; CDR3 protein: CSARGRLRYEQFF; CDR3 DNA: TGCAGTGCTAGAGGCCGGTTACGGTATGAGCAGTTCTTC
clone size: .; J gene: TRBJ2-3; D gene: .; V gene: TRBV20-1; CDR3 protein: CSAIGAVTDTQYF; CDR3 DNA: TGCAGTGCTATTGGAGCGGTCACAGATACGCAGTATTTT
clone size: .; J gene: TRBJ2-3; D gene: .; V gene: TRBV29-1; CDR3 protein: CSNSGSTDTQYF; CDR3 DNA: TGCAGCAACAGCGGGAGCACAGATACGCAGTATTTT
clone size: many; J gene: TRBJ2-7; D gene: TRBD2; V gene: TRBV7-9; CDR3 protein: CASSKKAPGLAAYEQYF; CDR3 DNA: TGTGCCAGCAGCAAAAAAGCCCCGGGCCTAGCGGCCTACGAGCAGTACTTC
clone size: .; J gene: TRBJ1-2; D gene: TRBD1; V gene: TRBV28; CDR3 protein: CASSQNPGQGASNYGYTF; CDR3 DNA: TGTGCCAGCAGCCAAAATCCGGGACAGGGGGCATCTAACTATGGCTACACCTTC
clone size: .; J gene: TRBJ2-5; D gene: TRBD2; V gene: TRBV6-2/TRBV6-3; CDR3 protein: CASSRRLAGANQETQYF; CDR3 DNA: TGTGCCAGCAGCCGGAGGCTAGCGGGGGCTAACCAAGAGACCCAGTACTTC
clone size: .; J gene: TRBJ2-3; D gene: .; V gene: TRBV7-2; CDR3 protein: CAGSSGYTDTQYF; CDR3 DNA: TGTGCCGGATCTAGTGGGTACACAGATACGCAGTATTTT
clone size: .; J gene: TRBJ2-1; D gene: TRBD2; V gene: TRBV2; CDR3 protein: CASSGGPFEEQFF; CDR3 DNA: TGTGCCAGCTCGGGGGGGCCGTTTGAAGAGCAGTTCTTC
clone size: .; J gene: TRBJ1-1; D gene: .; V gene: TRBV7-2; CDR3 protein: CASSQNPGAEAFF; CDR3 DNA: TGTGCCAGCAGCCAGAACCCAGGGGCCGAAGCTTTCTTT
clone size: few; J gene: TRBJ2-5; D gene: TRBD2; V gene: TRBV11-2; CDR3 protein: CASSPGGSGVETQYF; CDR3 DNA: TGTGCCAGCAGCCCTGGTGGTAGCGGGGTTGAGACCCAGTACTTC
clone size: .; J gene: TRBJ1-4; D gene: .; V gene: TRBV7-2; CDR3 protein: CASSRISSANEKLFF; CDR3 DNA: TGTGCCAGCAGCCGGATCTCCTCCGCTAATGAAAAACTGTTTTTT
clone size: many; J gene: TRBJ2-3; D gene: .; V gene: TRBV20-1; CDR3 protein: CSAPVKPSTDTQYF; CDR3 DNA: TGCAGTGCCCCGGTGAAGCCTAGCACAGATACGCAGTATTTT
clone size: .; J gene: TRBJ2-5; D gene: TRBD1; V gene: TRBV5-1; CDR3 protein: CASSLDRGSETQYF; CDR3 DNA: TGCGCCAGCAGCTTGGACAGGGGCTCGGAGACCCAGTACTTC
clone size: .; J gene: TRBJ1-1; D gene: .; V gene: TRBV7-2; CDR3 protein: CASSSHWTEAFF; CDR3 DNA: TGTGCCAGCAGCTCCCATTGGACTGAAGCTTTCTTT
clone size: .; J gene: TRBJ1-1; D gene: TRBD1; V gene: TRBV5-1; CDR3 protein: CASSFRQGTEAFF; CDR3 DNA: TGCGCCAGCAGCTTTCGACAGGGGACTGAAGCTTTCTTT